This is a list of T cell receptor beta chains from one sample in a study of shared clonotypes between healthy human individuals. Profiled with immunoSEQ multiplex PCR; TCRdb holds only in-frame clones, not every one. The sample contains around 1,900,000 clones, roughly 93% of which appear only once. The sequencing sample was made of naive CD8+ T cells from PBMCs. The source is a young man in good health. Some clones in this sample may be carry-over from other donors' samples. Each CDR3 is given with its conserved first and last residue. D genes are given only for firm matches. Clone sizes are given selectively: once, few, many, or a class where the clone is expanded.

size	V	J	D	CDR3	DNA
NA	TRBV7-9	TRBJ2-5	NA	CASSSRQAQETQYF	TGTGCCAGCAGCTCTAGACAGGCTCAAGAGACCCAGTACTTC
once	TRBV28	TRBJ2-7	NA	CASSSTPPSEGSAGEQYF	TGTGCCAGCAGTTCCACCCCCCCCAGCGAGGGCTCTGCGGGGGAGCAGTACTTC
NA	TRBV7-8	TRBJ2-2	NA	CASSSNRNTGELFF	TGTGCCAGCAGCTCCAACCGGAACACCGGGGAGCTGTTTTTT
NA	TRBV4-1	TRBJ2-3	NA	CASSQGTTDTQYF	TGCGCCAGCAGCCAAGGAACCACAGATACGCAGTATTTT
once	TRBV25-1	TRBJ2-7	NA	CASSPRTGRYEQYF	TGTGCCAGCAGTCCTCGAACTGGGAGGTACGAGCAGTACTTC
NA	TRBV29-1	TRBJ2-7	NA	CSVYYEQYF	TGCAGCGTTTACTACGAGCAGTACTTC
NA	TRBV11-2	TRBJ2-7	NA	CASSLGPGSYEQYF	TGTGCCAGCAGCTTGGGCCCGGGCTCCTACGAGCAGTACTTC
NA	TRBV21-1	TRBJ2-7	NA	CASSKKRGGLVIQVGEQYF	TGTGCCAGCAGCAAAAAAAGGGGGGGCTTGGTGATCCAAGTTGGCGAGCAGTACTTC
few	TRBV7-9	TRBJ1-1	NA	CASSQGRTEAFF	TGTGCCAGCAGCCAGGGGAGGACTGAAGCTTTCTTT
NA	TRBV7-2	TRBJ2-1	NA	CASSLRGYEQFF	TGTGCCAGCAGCCTGCGGGGCTATGAGCAGTTCTTC
once	TRBV6-1	TRBJ1-3	NA	CASSERRPGNTIYF	TGTGCCAGCAGTGAGCGCCGTCCTGGAAACACCATATATTTT
NA	TRBV28	TRBJ1-1	NA	CASLRYMNTEAFF	TGTGCCAGCTTGCGGTACATGAACACTGAAGCTTTCTTT
NA	TRBV7-9	TRBJ2-7	NA	CASSLEAGYEQYF	TGTGCCAGCAGCTTAGAGGCAGGATACGAGCAGTACTTC
NA	TRBV11-2	TRBJ2-7	NA	CASSPGTPTYEQYF	TGTGCCAGCAGCCCCGGGACACCGACCTACGAGCAGTACTTC